This entry features one T cell receptor (beta chain) sequence. These data are taken from a study of sequential checkpoint blockade in melanoma. Study-wide context: Both treatment sequences were followed by maintenance nivolumab.

Assay used: immunoSEQ multiplex PCR; TCRdb lists only in-frame clones, some missing. This table has some 18,000 clones, just under 75% appearing once. The sample's treatment: randomized to nivolumab then ipilimumab (arm A) or the reverse (arm B). Sorted cells were live CD3+CD8+, lacking CD19 and CD56, from PBMCs. The germline CDR1 and CDR2 sequences are MNHNS and SASEGT. The CDR3 runs to 14 residues. J was trimmed by 6 bases and V by 2 bases; bases with no gene match: 3. The receptor was derived from a human donor with melanoma. The material sequenced was CD8+ T cells sorted from blood (inferred from file names), taken from a patient given nivolumab and ipilimumab in sequence. The J gene is TRBJ2-7, the V gene TRBV6-1; 11 bases map to TRBD1. CDR3: CASSERTGGGEQYF. CDR3 nucleotide sequence: TGTGCCAGCAGTGAACGGACAGGGGGCGGCGAGCAGTACTTC.